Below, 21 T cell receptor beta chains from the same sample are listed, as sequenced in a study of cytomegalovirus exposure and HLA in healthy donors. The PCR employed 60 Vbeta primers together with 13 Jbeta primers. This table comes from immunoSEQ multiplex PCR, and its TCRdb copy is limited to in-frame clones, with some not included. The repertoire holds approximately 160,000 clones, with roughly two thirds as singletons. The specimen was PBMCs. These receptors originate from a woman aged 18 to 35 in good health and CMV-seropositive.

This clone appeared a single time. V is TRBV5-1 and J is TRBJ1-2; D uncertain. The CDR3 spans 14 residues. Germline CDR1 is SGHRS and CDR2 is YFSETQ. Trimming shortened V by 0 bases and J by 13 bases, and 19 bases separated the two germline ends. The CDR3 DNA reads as TGCGCCAGCAGCTTGGTTGGTCGAGACACACACCCCACCTTC. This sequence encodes CASSLVGRDTHPTF.

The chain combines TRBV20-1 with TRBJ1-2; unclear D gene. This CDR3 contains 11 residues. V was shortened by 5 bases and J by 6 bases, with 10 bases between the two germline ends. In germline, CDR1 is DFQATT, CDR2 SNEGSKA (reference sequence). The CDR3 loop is CSAGPLDGYTF. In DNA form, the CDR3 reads TGCAGTGCTGGCCCATTGGATGGCTACACCTTC.

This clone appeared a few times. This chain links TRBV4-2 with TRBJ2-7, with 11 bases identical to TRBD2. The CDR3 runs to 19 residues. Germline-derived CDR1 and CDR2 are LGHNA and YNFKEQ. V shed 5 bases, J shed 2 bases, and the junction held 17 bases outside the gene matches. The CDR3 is CASSTRTYGLAGGPYEQYF. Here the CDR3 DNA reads TGTGCCAGCAGCACCCGAACTTATGGATTAGCGGGAGGGCCCTACGAGCAGTACTTC.

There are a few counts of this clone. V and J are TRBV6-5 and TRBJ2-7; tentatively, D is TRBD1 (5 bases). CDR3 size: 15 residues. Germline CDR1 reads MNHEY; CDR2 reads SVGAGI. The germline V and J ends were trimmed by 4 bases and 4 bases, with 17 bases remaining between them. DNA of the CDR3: TGTGCCAGCAGTTCTCTTGAAAGTGGGGCGTACGAGCAGTACTTC. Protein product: CASSSLESGAYEQYF.

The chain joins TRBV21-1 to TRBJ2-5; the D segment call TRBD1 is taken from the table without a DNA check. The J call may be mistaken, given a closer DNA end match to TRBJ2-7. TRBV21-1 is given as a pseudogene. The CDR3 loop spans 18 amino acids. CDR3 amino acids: CASSKLLGSTGLSYEQYF. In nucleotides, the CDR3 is TGTGCCAGCAGCAAACTGCTTGGATCGACAGGGTTATCCTACGAGCAGTACTTC.

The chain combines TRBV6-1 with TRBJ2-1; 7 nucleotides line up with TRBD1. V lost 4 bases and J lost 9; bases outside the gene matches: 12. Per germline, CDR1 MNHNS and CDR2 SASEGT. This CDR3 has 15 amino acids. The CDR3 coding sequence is TGTGCCAGCAGTGGACCGGGACAGTTAGTAGGTGAGCAGTTCTTC. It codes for CASSGPGQLVGEQFF.

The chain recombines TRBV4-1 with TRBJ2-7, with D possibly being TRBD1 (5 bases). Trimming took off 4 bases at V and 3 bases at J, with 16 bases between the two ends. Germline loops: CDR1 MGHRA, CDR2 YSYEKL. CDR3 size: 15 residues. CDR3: CASSLVGGHIYEQYF. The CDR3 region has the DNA TGCGCCAGCAGCCTAGTCGGCGGACACATCTACGAGCAGTACTTC.

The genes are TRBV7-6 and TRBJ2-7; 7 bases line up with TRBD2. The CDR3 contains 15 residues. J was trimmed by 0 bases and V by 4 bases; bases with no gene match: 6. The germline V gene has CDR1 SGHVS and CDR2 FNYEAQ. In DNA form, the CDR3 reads TGTGCCAGCAGCTCTGGGGAGGGAAACTCCTACGAGCAGTACTTC. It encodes CASSSGEGNSYEQYF.

The CDR3 nucleotides read TGTGCCAGCAGCGTAGACCCCGGGTTCGGACTACTGCTTGTTCACAATGAGCAGTTCTTC. It specifies CASSVDPGFGLLLVHNEQFF. J is TRBJ2-1 and V is TRBV9, with D possibly being TRBD2 (6 bases). The CDR3 has 20 residues. Trimming took off 0 bases at V and 5 bases at J, with 27 bases between the two ends. The germline V gene encodes CDR1 SGDLS and CDR2 YYNGEE.

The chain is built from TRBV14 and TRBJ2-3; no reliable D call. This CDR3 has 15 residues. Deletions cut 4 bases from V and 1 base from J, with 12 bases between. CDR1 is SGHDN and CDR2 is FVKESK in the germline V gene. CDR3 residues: CASSLFGWGTDTQYF. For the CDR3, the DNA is TGTGCCAGCAGCCTTTTCGGGTGGGGCACAGATACGCAGTATTTT.

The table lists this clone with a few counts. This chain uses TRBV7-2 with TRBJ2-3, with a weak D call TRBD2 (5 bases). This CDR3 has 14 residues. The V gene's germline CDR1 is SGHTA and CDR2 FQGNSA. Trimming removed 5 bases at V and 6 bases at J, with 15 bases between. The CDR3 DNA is TGTGCCAGCAGCGTAGTCGGGAACCGGGATACGCAGTATTTT. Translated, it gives CASSVVGNRDTQYF.

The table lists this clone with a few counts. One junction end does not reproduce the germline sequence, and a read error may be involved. This CDR3 reads CASREAGGFYEQYF. In DNA, the CDR3 is TGTGCCAGCAGGGAAGCGGGAGGTTTCTACGAGCAGTACTTC. The chain has TRBV2 and TRBJ2-7; 9 positions agree with TRBD2. There are 14 residues in the CDR3. Germline loops: CDR1 SNHLY, CDR2 FYNNEI. The complete variable domain, with remaining parts taken from reference TRBV2 and TRBJ2-7, reads EPEVTQTPSHQVTQMGQEVILRCVPISNHLYFYWYRQILGQKVEFLVSFYNNEISEKSEIFDDQFSVERPDGSNFTLKIRSTKLEDSAMYFCASREAGGFYEQYFGPGTRLTVT.

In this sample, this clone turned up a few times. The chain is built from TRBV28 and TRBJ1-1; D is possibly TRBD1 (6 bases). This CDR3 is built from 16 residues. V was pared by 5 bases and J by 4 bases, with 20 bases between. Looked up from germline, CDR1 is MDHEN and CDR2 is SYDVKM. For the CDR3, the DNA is TGTGCCAGCAGTAACAGGCCAGAAAGAGGGGGCACTGAAGCTTTCTTT. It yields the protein CASSNRPERGGTEAFF. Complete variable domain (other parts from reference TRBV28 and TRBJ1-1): DVKVTQSSRYLVKRTGEKVFLECVQDMDHENMFWYRQDPGLGLRLIYFSYDVKMKEKGDIPEGYSVSREKKERFSLILESASTNQTSMYLCASSNRPERGGTEAFFGQGTRLTVV.

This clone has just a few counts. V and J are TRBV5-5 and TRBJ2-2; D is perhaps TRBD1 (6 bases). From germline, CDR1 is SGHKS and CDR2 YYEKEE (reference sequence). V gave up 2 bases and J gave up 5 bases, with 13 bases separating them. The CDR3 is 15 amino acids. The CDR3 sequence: CASSFTGMRTGELFF. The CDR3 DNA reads TGTGCCAGCAGCTTTACAGGGATGCGGACCGGGGAGCTGTTTTTT.

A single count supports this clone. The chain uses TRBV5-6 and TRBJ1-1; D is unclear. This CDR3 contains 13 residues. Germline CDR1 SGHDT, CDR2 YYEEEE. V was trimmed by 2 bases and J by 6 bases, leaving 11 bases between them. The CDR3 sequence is CASSLLRGSEAFF. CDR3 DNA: TGTGCCAGCAGCTTACTGCGAGGTTCTGAAGCTTTCTTT.

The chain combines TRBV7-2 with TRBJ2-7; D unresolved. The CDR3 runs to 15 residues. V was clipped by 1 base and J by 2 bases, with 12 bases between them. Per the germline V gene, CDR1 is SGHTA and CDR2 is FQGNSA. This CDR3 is CASSLVPETPYEQYF. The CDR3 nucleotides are TGTGCCAGCAGCTTAGTTCCCGAGACTCCCTACGAGCAGTACTTC.

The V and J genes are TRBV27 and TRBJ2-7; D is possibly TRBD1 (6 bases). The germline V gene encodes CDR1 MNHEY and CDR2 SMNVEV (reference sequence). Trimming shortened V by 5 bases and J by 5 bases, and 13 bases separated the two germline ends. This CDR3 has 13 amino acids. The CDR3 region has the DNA TGTGCCAGCAGTCCCCAACAGGGACACGAGCAGTACTTC. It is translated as CASSPQQGHEQYF.

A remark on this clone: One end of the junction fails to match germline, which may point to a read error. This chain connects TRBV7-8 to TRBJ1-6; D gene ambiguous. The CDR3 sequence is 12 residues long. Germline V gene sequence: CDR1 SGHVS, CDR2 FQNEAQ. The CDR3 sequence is CANSLLNSPLHF. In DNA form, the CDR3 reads TGTGCCAACAGCCTATTGAATTCACCCCTCCACTTT.

The CDR3 region is CASSLLGGDTEAFF. As DNA, the CDR3 is TGTGCCAGCAGTTTGCTGGGCGGGGACACTGAAGCTTTCTTT. V is TRBV28 and J is TRBJ1-1; D remains ambiguous. V dropped 3 bases and J dropped 3 bases, with 11 bases sitting between them. Germline CDR1 and CDR2: MDHEN and SYDVKM. The CDR3 runs to 14 residues.

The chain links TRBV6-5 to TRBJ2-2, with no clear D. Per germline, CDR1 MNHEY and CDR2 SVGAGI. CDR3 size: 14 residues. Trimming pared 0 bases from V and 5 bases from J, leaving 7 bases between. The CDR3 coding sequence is TGTGCCAGCAGTTACTCGTTTCAGACCGGGGAGCTGTTTTTT. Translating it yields CASSYSFQTGELFF.

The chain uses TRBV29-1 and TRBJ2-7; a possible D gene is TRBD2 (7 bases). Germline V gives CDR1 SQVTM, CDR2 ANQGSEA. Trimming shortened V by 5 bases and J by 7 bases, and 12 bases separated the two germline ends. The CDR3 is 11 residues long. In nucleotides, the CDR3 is TGCAGCGTTAGAGGGGGGGAAGAGCAGTACTTC. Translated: CSVRGGEEQYF.